These 20 T cell receptor beta chains came from one sample sequenced in a study of blood T cells in healthy people across ages. A second 7 to 11 cycle PCR used barcoded and J-beta primers. TCRdb re-called the 5' RACE reads with MiXCR, one entry per CDR3 protein. The data contain some 1,800,000 distinct CDR3 sequences, roughly two fifths of them singletons. Sequenced input: blood. The receptors come from a human donor in good health.

The chain carries TRBV7-2 and TRBJ2-7; 7 bases map to TRBD1. Trimming took 6 bases from V and 2 from J; bases not matched to a gene: 10. This CDR3 contains 15 residues. Per the germline V gene, CDR1 is SGHTA and CDR2 is FQGNSA. The CDR3 sequence: CASSYGQVITYEQYF. CDR3 DNA: TGTGCCAGCAGTTACGGACAGGTCATTACCTACGAGCAGTACTTC.

This clonotype appeared a few times. The chain is built from TRBV29-1 and TRBJ2-7; the D gene is possibly TRBD1 (5 bases). Trimming cost V 4 bases and J 10 bases, with 14 bases left between them. The CDR3 runs to 11 residues. CDR1 is SQVTM and CDR2 is ANQGSEA in the germline V gene. DNA for the CDR3: TGCAGCGTTGCCATGATTGGGGCCCAGTACTTC. Translated: CSVAMIGAQYF.

The rearrangement uses TRBV20-1 and TRBJ2-1; TRBD1 agrees at 7 bases. The CDR3 totals 10 residues. The trim removed 5 bases at V and 10 bases at J, leaving 2 bases unmatched. Germline V CDR1 and CDR2: DFQATT, SNEGSKA (reference sequence). The CDR3 reads CSAVDREQFF. The CDR3 DNA reads TGCAGTGCTGTGGACAGGGAGCAGTTCTTC.

The chain carries TRBV6-1 and TRBJ1-2, with D possibly matching TRBD1 (5 bases). Trimming took off 2 bases at V and 6 bases at J, with 16 bases between the two ends. Germline CDR1 is MNHNS and CDR2 is SASEGT. The CDR3 totals 15 residues. The CDR3 sequence is CASSEMSGTFDGYTF. The CDR3 coding sequence is TGTGCCAGCAGTGAAATGAGCGGGACGTTCGATGGCTACACCTTC.

Concerning this clonotype: Because the CDR3's place on the DNA is in doubt, the DNA is left out and the CDR3 is given as listed by TCRdb. The chain carries TRBV9 and TRBJ2-5. Germline CDR1 is SGDLS and CDR2 is YYNGEE. With termini counted, the CDR3 has 16 amino acids. This CDR3 is CASSVGGGSTAETRYF.

This clonotype was detected only once. The genes are TRBV6-2 or TRBV6-3 and TRBJ1-5, with a weak D call TRBD1 (6 bases). Trimming took 6 bases from V and 3 from J, leaving 12 bases between them. Germline loops: CDR1 MNHEY, CDR2 SVGEGT. The CDR3 totals 14 residues. The CDR3 sequence is CASRKRTDNQPQHF. CDR3 DNA sequence: TGTGCCAGCAGGAAAAGGACAGACAATCAGCCCCAGCATTTT.

The chain has TRBV3-1 and TRBJ1-1; 7 bases are shared with TRBD1. The CDR3 runs to 14 residues. Trimming took 4 bases from V and 9 from J; bases not matched to a gene: 11. Germline V gene sequence: CDR1 LGHDT, CDR2 YNNKEL (reference sequence). The CDR3 coding sequence is TGTGCCAGCAGCCGTTTGGGACAGCGTACAAAAGCTTTCTTT. As protein: CASSRLGQRTKAFF.

This clonotype was seen more than once but under ten times. The genes are TRBV7-2 and TRBJ1-5; D unclear. Germline lookup yields CDR1 SGHTA and CDR2 FQGNSA. CDR3 length: 16 amino acids. The ends were cut back, 1 base at V and 2 bases at J, with 12 bases in the middle. The CDR3 region is CASSLGGGFGNQPQHF. CDR3 in DNA: TGTGCCAGCAGCTTAGGAGGTGGATTTGGCAATCAGCCCCAGCATTTT.

Remarks on this clonotype: An end of the junction differs from the germline gene, which may be a read error. The V gene is TRBV20-1, the J gene TRBJ1-1; D is unclear. The V gene's germline CDR1 is DFQATT and CDR2 SNEGSKA (reference sequence). CDR3 length: 12 amino acids. The DNA for the CDR3 is TGCAGTGCTAGACGACGGACCACTGAAACTTTCTTT. Translating gives CSARRRTTETFF.

The chain recombines TRBV12-3 or TRBV12-4 with TRBJ1-2; perhaps TRBD1 as D (6 bases). The CDR3 sequence is 14 residues long. V gave up 6 bases and J gave up 3 bases, with 14 bases separating them. CDR3 in amino acids: CASSRTGCDYGYTF. DNA of the CDR3: TGTGCCAGCAGCCGAACAGGGTGCGACTATGGCTACACCTTC.

This clonotype has only a few counts. The V and J genes are TRBV12-5 and TRBJ1-1; D remains unclear. This CDR3 is built from 13 residues. V lost 5 bases and J 5 bases, leaving 12 bases between the germline ends. Germline CDR1 reads LGHNT; CDR2 reads FRNRAP. CDR3 bases: TGTGCTAGTGGTCGCAACAGTGAGACTGAAGCTTTCTTT. It is translated as CASGRNSETEAFF.

J is TRBJ2-5 and V is TRBV27; no firm D call. CDR3 length: 14 amino acids. V dropped 6 bases and J dropped 4 bases, with 15 bases sitting between them. From germline, CDR1 is MNHEY and CDR2 SMNVEV (reference sequence). CDR3 coding DNA: TGTGCCAGCAGCCCGGCTGGATTTACAGAGACCCAGTACTTC. This gives the protein CASSPAGFTETQYF.

This clonotype came up many times. This chain connects TRBV7-9 to TRBJ2-1; D may be TRBD2 (5 bases). V gave up 8 bases and J gave up 3 bases, with 8 bases separating them. Looked up from germline, CDR1 is SEHNR and CDR2 is FQNEAQ (reference sequence). The CDR3 sequence is 12 residues long. The CDR3 DNA reads TGTGCCAGCGAAGCGGACTACAATGAGCAGTTCTTC. Amino acid sequence: CASEADYNEQFF.

This clonotype showed up just a few times. The rearrangement links TRBV12-3 or TRBV12-4 to TRBJ2-5; TRBD1 might be the D (6 bases). The CDR3 has 16 residues. The germline V and J ends were trimmed by 5 bases and 4 bases, with 20 bases remaining between them. The CDR3 here is CASSPPGGLQGETQYF. The CDR3, as DNA: TGTGCCAGCAGTCCGCCTGGGGGCCTACAGGGAGAGACCCAGTACTTC.

The rearrangement uses TRBV6-5 and TRBJ2-7; D possibly uses TRBD1 or TRBD2 (6 bases each). The CDR3 length is 14 residues. V gave up 2 bases and J gave up 2 bases, with 10 bases separating them. CDR1 and CDR2 (germline): MNHEY, SVGAGI. The CDR3 nucleotides are TGTGCCAGCAGTTACAGGGGGGACCCCTACGAGCAGTACTTC. Amino acid sequence: CASSYRGDPYEQYF.

This clonotype was observed a handful of times. This chain links TRBV7-9 with TRBJ1-4, with D maybe TRBD1 (6 bases). The germline V gene has CDR1 SEHNR and CDR2 FQNEAQ (reference sequence). V gave up 4 bases and J gave up 4 bases, with 19 bases separating them. The CDR3 sequence is 17 residues long. In DNA, the CDR3 is TGTGCCAGCAGCTCATCGAGGGTGGGGGCGGATAATGAAAAACTGTTTTTT. The encoded protein is CASSSSRVGADNEKLFF. The entire variable domain, with the rest obtained from reference TRBV7-9 and TRBJ1-4, is as follows: DTGVSQNPRHKITKRGQNVTFRCDPISEHNRLYWYRQTLGQGPEFLTYFQNEAQLEKSRLLSDRFSAERPKGSFSTLEIQRTEQGDSAMYLCASSSSRVGADNEKLFFGSGTQLSVL.

This clonotype has only a few counts. This chain connects TRBV25-1 to TRBJ2-1; the D gene is possibly TRBD1 (5 bases). The CDR3 runs to 13 residues. The germline V and J ends were trimmed by 8 bases and 10 bases, with 18 bases remaining between them. Germline V CDR1 and CDR2: MGHDK, SYGVNS. The CDR3 sequence: CASLAWGAREQFF. The CDR3 coding sequence is TGTGCCAGCCTCGCATGGGGCGCCAGGGAGCAGTTCTTC.

The chain is built from TRBV7-9 and TRBJ1-2, with unresolved D. CDR3 size: 15 residues. Trimming took off 5 bases at V and 0 bases at J, with 13 bases between the two ends. From germline, CDR1 is SEHNR and CDR2 FQNEAQ (reference sequence). CDR3 DNA sequence: TGTGCCAGCAGCCCGTCAGGTACGGCTAACTATGGCTACACCTTC. It codes for CASSPSGTANYGYTF.

The V gene is TRBV7-8, the J gene TRBJ2-7; D is perhaps TRBD1 (5 bases). Trimming removed 2 bases at V and 3 bases at J, with 14 bases between. Germline lookup yields CDR1 SGHVS and CDR2 FQNEAQ. The CDR3 totals 15 residues. CDR3 nucleotide sequence: TGTGCCAGCAGCTTATTACACAGGTTAAACTACGAGCAGTACTTC. Encoded protein: CASSLLHRLNYEQYF.

The table lists this clonotype with many counts. The chain joins TRBV9 to TRBJ2-5; D possibly uses TRBD1 or TRBD2 (6 bases each). V shed 3 bases and J shed 4 bases, with 16 bases lying between them. This CDR3 is 15 amino acids long. Looked up from germline, CDR1 is SGDLS and CDR2 is YYNGEE. CDR3 protein: CASSAWRGSGETQYF. Here the CDR3 DNA reads TGTGCCAGCAGCGCGTGGAGGGGGTCGGGAGAGACCCAGTACTTC.